The TCR beta chain under discussion was sequenced for a study of CD8+CD57+ T cells in acquired aplastic anemia. Overall study context: Sorted cells (CD4+ and CD8+) yielded DNA amounts that averaged approximately 3.1 ug.

TCR beta VDJ and CDR3 were profiled, and genomic DNA was the template. From the reads, TCRdb called clonotypes with MiXCR, one entry per CDR3 protein. This table has hundreds of thousands of distinct CDR3 sequences, just under 70% appearing once. Germline V gene sequence: CDR1 KGHDR, CDR2 SFDVKD. The CDR3 loop spans 12 amino acids. V lost 4 bases to trimming and J lost 7 bases, with 9 bases between them. This chain connects TRBV24-1 to TRBJ1-2; D call uncertain. The receptor was derived from a human donor in good health, serving as a control. Input material: sorted CD4+, CD8+, or CD8+CD57+ T cells (not recorded which) from PBMCs. Here the CDR3 reads CATSDIGFGYTF. The CDR3 nucleotides read TGTGCCACCAGTGACATAGGGTTTGGCTACACCTTC.